The rows below give T cell receptor beta chains drawn from one sample of a study of PD-L1 blockade in urothelial cancer. Sequenced by immunoSEQ multiplex PCR; TCRdb stores in-frame clones only, minus some. Found here are 2,000 to 2,500 clones, approximately 37% of them singletons; the top ten hold 16%. The sequencing used tumor tissue, collected before atezolizumab (anti-PD-L1) treatment. These receptor sequences come from a man in his sixties with urothelial cancer. The CDR3 runs from the conserved cysteine through the conserved F or W. D genes are given only for firm matches. Expanded clones get a size class; other rows say once, few or many, or leave the size out.

TRBJ2-7	TRBD1	TRBV18	few	TGTGCCAGCTCACCAGGACAGGGGCGCTCCTACGAGCAGTACTTC	CASSPGQGRSYEQYF
TRBJ1-1	-	TRBV28	-	TGTGCCAGCAGTTTAGGAGGGGACACTGAAGCTTTCTTT	CASSLGGDTEAFF
TRBJ2-7	-	TRBV19	-	TGTGCCAGTAAGGAACGACCGGCTTCCTACGAGCAGTACTTC	CASKERPASYEQYF
TRBJ2-6	-	TRBV9	-	TGTGCCAGCAGCCCAGGGACGCTCGGGGCCAACGTCCTGACTTTC	CASSPGTLGANVLTF
TRBJ2-1	TRBD2	TRBV9	few	TGTGCCAGCAGCACACAGGGACTAGCGGGGGGCCTACCCTTCTTC	CASSTQGLAGGLPFF
TRBJ1-2	-	TRBV5-1	-	TGCGCCAGCAGCTTGGCGCGACGAGAAAGTCCCTATGGCTACACCTTC	CASSLARRESPYGYTF
TRBJ2-7	TRBD2	TRBV16	-	TGTGCCAGCAGCCAAGAGGGACTAAGGGAGCAGTACTTC	CASSQEGLREQYF
TRBJ2-6	-	TRBV5-1	once	TGCGCCAGCAGCTTGGACACGTTCTCTGGGGCCAACGTCCTGACTTTC	CASSLDTFSGANVLTF
TRBJ1-2	-	TRBV18	-	TGTGCCAGCTCACCGCAGACAGACCCTAACTATGGCTACACCTTC	CASSPQTDPNYGYTF
TRBJ2-3	-	TRBV18	-	TGTGCCAGCTCCCGAACTCTCGCTAGCTCCACAGATACGCAGTATTTT	CASSRTLASSTDTQYF
TRBJ2-3	-	TRBV7-1	medium-sized	TGTGCCAGCTCGGACAGAGTCACAGATACGCAGTATTTT	CASSDRVTDTQYF
TRBJ2-7	-	TRBV19	-	TGTGCCAGTAGTGAAGGGTCCTACGAGCAGTACTTC	CASSEGSYEQYF
TRBJ1-1	-	TRBV11-3	few	TGTGCCAGCAGCTTGCTGGGGACGAACACTGAAGCTTTCTTT	CASSLLGTNTEAFF
TRBJ2-5	TRBD2	TRBV28	medium-sized	TGTGCCAGCAGTACGACTAGCGGGGGGGCCGAGACCCAGTACTTC	CASSTTSGGAETQYF
TRBJ1-1	-	TRBV28	few	TGTGCCAGCAGTGCCCCGAACACTGAAGCTTTCTTT	CASSAPNTEAFF